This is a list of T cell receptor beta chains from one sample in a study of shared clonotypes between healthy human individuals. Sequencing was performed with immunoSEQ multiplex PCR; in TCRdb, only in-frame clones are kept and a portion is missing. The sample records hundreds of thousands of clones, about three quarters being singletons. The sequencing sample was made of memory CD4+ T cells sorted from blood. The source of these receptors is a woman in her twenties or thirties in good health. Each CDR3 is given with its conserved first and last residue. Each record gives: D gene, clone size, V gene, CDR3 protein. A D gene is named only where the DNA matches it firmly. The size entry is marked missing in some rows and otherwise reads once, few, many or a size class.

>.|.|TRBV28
CATRLGSGTEAFF
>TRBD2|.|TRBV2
CASSFSGRVNEQFF
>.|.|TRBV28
CASSSPQAASGNTIYF
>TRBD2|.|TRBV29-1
CSVDGGVSTDTQYF
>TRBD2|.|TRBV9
CASSVISGSPNEQFF
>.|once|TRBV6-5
CASSYSFAGDTEAFF
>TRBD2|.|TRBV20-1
CSARGENEQFF
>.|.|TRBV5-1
CASSWGKQPGGEQYF
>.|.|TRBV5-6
CASSPGVQPGYTF
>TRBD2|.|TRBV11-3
CASSLVSSGSGNEQFF
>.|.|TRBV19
CASSYGQGTGELFF
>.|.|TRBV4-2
CASAQTGTSNQPQHF
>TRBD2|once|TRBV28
CASRILAGGPYEQYF
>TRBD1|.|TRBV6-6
CASSYAWTGVKQPQHF
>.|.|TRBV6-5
CASKRGSYGYTF
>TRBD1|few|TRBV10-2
CASTGQGASQPQHF
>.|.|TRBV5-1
CASSFTESDTEAFF